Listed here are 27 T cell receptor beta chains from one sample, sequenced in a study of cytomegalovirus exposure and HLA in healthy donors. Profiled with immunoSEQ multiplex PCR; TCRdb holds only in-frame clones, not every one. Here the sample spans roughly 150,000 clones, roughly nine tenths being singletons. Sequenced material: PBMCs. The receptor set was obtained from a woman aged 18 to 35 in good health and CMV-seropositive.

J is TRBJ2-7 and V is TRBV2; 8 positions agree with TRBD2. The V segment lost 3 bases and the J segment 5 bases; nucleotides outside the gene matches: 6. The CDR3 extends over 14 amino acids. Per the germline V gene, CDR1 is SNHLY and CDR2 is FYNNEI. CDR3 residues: CASSDPGGPHEQYF. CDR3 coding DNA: TGTGCCAGCAGTGACCCGGGAGGGCCCCACGAGCAGTACTTC.

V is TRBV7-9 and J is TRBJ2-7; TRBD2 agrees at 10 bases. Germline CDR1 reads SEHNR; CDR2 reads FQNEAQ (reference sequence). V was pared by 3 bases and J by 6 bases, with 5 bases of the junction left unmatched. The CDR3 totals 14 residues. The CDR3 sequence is CASSFWGLATEQYF. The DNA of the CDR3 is TGTGCCAGCAGCTTTTGGGGACTAGCGACCGAGCAGTACTTC.

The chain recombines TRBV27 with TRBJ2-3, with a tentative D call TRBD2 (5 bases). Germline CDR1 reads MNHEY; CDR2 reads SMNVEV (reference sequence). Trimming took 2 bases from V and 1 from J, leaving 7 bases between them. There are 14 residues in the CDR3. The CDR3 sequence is CASSLKRRTDTQYF. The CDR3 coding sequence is TGTGCCAGCAGTTTAAAGCGGCGCACAGATACGCAGTATTTT.

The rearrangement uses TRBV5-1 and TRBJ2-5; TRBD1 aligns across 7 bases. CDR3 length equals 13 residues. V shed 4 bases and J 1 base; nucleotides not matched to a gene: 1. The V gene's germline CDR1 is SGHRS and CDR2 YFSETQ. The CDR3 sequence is CASSPGGQETQYF. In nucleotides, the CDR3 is TGCGCCAGCAGCCCAGGGGGCCAAGAGACCCAGTACTTC. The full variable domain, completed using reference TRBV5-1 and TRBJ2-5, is KAGVTQTPRYLIKTRGQQVTLSCSPISGHRSVSWYQQTPGQGLQFLFEYFSETQRNKGNFPGRFSGRQFSNSRSEMNVSTLELGDSALYLCASSPGGQETQYFGPGTRLLVL.

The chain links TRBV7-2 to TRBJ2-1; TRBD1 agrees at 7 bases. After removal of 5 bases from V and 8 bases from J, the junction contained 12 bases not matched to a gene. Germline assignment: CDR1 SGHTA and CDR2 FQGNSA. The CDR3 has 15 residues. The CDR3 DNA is TGTGCCAGCAGCCTAAGCCGGGACAGCCCGCATGAGCAGTTCTTC. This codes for CASSLSRDSPHEQFF.

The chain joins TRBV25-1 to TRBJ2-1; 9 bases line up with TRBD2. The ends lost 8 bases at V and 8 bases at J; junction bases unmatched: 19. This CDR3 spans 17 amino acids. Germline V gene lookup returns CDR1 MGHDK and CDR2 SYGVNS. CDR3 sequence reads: CASGEDEGAGGGDEQFF. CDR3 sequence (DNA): TGTGCCAGCGGCGAAGATGAGGGAGCGGGAGGTGGGGATGAGCAGTTCTTC.

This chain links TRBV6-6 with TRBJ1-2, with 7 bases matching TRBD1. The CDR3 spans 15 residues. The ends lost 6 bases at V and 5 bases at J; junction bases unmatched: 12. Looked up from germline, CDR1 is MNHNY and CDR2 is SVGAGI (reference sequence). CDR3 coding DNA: TGTGCCAGCAGCCCCCTCCGGACAGGCCGGTATGGCTACACCTTC. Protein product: CASSPLRTGRYGYTF.

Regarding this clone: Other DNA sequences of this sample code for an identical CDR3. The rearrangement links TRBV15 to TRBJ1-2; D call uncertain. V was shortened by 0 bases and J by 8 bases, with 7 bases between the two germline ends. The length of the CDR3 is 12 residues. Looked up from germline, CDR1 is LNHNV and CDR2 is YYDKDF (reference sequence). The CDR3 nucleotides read TGTGCCACCAGCAGAGACAGAGGGGGCTACACCTTC. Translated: CATSRDRGGYTF.

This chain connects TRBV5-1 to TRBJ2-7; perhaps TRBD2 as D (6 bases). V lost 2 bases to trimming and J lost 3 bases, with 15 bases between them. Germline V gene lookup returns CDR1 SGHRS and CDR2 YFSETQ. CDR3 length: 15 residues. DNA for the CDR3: TGCGCCAGCAGCTTAGAGCCGGGACTTATCTACGAGCAGTACTTC. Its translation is CASSLEPGLIYEQYF. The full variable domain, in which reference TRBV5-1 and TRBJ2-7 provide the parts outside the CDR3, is KAGVTQTPRYLIKTRGQQVTLSCSPISGHRSVSWYQQTPGQGLQFLFEYFSETQRNKGNFPGRFSGRQFSNSRSEMNVSTLELGDSALYLCASSLEPGLIYEQYFGPGTRLTVT.

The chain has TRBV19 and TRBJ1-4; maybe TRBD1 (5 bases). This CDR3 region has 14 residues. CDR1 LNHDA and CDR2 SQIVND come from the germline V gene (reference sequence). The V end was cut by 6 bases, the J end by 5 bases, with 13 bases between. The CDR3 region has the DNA TGTGCCAGTAGCCTTACAGGTACGAATGAAAAACTGTTTTTT. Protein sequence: CASSLTGTNEKLFF.

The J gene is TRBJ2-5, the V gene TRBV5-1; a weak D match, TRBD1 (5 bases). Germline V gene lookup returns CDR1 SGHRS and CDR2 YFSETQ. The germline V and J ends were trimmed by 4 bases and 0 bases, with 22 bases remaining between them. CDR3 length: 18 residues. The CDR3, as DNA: TGCGCCAGCAGCCGGAAGGTCCAGGGCCGAGGCTACCAAGAGACCCAGTACTTC. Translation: CASSRKVQGRGYQETQYF.

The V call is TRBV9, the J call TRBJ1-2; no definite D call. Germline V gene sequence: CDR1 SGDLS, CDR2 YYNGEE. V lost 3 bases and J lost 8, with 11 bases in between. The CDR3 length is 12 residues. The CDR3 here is CASSAQRVGYTF. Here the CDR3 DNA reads TGTGCCAGCAGCGCTCAGAGGGTCGGCTACACCTTC.

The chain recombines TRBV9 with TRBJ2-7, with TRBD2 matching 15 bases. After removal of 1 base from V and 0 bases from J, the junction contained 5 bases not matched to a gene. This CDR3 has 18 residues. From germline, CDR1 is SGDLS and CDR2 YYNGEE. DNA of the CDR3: TGTGCCAGCAGCGTACTGGGACTAGCGGGAGGTGCCTCCTACGAGCAGTACTTC. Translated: CASSVLGLAGGASYEQYF.

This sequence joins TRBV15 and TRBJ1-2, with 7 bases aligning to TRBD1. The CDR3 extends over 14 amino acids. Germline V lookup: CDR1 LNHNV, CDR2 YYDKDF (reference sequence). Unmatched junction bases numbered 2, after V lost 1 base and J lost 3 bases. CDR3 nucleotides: TGTGCCACCAGCAGAGCGAGGGGGCACTATGGCTACACCTTC. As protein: CATSRARGHYGYTF.

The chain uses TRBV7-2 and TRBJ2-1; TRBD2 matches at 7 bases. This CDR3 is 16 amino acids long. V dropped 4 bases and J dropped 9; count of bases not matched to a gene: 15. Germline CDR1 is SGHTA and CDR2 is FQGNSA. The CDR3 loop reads CASSSRTGGGMGEQFF. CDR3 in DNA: TGTGCCAGCAGCTCTCGGACGGGGGGTGGAATGGGTGAGCAGTTCTTC.

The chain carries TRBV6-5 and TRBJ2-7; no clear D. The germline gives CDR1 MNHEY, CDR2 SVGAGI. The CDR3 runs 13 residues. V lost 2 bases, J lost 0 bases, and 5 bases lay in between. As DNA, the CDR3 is TGTGCCAGCAGTTACGACATCTCCTACGAGCAGTACTTC. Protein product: CASSYDISYEQYF.

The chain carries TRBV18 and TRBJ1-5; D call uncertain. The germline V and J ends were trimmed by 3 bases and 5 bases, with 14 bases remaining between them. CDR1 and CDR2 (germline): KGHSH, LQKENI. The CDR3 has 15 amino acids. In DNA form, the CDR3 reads TGTGCCAGCTCACCGTGGGGTCCGGAGGATCAGCCCCAGCATTTT. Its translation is CASSPWGPEDQPQHF.

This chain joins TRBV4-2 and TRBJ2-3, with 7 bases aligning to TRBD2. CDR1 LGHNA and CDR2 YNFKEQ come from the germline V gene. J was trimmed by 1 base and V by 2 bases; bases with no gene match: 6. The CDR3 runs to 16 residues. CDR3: CASSQSGTRGTDTQYF. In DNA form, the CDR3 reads TGTGCCAGCAGCCAAAGCGGGACGAGGGGCACAGATACGCAGTATTTT.

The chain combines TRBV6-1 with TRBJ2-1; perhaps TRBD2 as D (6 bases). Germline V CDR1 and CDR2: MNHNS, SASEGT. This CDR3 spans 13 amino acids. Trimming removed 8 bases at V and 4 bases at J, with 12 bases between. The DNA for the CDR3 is TGTGCCAGCTTTCGCGGGACTTACAATGAGCAGTTCTTC. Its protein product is CASFRGTYNEQFF.

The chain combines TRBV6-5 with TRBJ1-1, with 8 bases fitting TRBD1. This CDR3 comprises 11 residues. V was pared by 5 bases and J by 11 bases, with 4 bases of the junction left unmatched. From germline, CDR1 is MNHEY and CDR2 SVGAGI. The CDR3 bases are TGTGCCAGCAGTCGACAGGGGAGGGCTTTCTTT. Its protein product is CASSRQGRAFF.

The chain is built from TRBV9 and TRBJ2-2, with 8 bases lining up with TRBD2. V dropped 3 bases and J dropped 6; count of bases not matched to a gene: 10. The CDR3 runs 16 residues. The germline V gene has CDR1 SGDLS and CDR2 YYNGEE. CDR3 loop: CASSGGTREVPGELFF. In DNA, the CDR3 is TGTGCCAGCAGCGGGGGGACTAGAGAGGTCCCCGGGGAGCTGTTTTTT.

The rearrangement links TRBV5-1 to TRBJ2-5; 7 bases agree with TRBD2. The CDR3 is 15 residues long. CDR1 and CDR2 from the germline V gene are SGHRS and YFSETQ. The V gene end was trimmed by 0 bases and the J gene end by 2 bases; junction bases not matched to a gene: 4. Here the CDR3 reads CASSLASGGQETQYF. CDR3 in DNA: TGCGCCAGCAGCTTGGCTAGCGGCGGGCAAGAGACCCAGTACTTC. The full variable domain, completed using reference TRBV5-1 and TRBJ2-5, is KAGVTQTPRYLIKTRGQQVTLSCSPISGHRSVSWYQQTPGQGLQFLFEYFSETQRNKGNFPGRFSGRQFSNSRSEMNVSTLELGDSALYLCASSLASGGQETQYFGPGTRLLVL.

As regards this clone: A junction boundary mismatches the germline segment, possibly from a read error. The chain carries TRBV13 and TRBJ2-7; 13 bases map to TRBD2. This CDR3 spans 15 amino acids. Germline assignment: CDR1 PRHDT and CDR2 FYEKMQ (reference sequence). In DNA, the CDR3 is TGTGCCAGCAGCTTATCAGGACTAGCGGGAGCTCATCCCTTCTTC. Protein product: CASSLSGLAGAHPFF. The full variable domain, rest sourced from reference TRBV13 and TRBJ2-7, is AAGVIQSPRHLIKEKRETATLKCYPIPRHDTVYWYQQGPGQDPQFLISFYEKMQSDKGSIPDRFSAQQFSDYHSELNMSSLELGDSALYFCASSLSGLAGAHPFFGPGTRLTVT.

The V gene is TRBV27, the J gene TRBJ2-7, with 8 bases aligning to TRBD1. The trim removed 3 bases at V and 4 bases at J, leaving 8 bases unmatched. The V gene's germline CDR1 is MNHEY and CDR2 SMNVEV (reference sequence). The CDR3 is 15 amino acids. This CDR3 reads CASSFGAGGWYEQYF. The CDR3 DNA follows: TGTGCCAGCAGTTTTGGGGCAGGGGGCTGGTACGAGCAGTACTTC.

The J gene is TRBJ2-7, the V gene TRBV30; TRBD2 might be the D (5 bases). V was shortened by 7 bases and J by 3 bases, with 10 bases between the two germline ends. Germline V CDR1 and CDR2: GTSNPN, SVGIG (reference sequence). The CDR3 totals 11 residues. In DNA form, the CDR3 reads TGTGCCTCCGGAGGTCACTACGAGCAGTACTTC. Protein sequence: CASGGHYEQYF.

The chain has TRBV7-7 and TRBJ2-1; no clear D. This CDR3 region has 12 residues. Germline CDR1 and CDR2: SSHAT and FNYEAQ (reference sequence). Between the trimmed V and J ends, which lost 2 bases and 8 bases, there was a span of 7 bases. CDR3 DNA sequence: TGTGCCAGCAGCTTAAACGGTGATGAGCAGTTCTTC. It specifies CASSLNGDEQFF.

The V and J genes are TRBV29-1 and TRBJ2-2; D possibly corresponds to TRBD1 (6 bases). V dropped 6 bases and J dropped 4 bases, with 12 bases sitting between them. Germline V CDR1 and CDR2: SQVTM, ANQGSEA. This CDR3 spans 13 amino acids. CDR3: CSVRMGATGELFF. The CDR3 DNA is TGCAGCGTGCGGATGGGGGCCACCGGGGAGCTGTTTTTT.